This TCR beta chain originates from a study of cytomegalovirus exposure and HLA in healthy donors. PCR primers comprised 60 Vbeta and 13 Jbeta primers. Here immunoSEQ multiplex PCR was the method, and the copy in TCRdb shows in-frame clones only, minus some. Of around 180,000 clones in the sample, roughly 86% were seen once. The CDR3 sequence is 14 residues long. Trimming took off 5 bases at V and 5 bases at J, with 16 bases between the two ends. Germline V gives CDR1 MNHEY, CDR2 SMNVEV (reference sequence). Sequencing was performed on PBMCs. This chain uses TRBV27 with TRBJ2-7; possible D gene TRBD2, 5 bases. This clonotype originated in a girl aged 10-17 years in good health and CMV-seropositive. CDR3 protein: CASSPPRAVNEQYF. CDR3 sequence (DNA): TGTGCCAGCAGTCCCCCGCGGGCAGTGAACGAGCAGTACTTC.